These 11 T cell receptor beta chains originate from one sample sequenced in a study of T cell responses to AZD1222 COVID-19 vaccine. Clones were read by immunoSEQ multiplex PCR, and TCRdb kept only the in-frame ones, dropping some. Of 150,000 or so clones in the sample, roughly 90% are singletons; the top ten hold 2.5% to 4%. The source was peripheral blood, collected 28 days after the second AZD1222 dose. These receptors were obtained from an adult who received the AZD1222 COVID-19 vaccine.

The chain has TRBV27 and TRBJ2-1; D not certain. CDR3 length: 16 amino acids. Trimming took off 2 bases at V and 8 bases at J, with 19 bases between the two ends. Germline CDR1 and CDR2: MNHEY and SMNVEV (reference sequence). This chain's CDR3 is CASSLQAAPWRDEQFF. The CDR3 DNA sequence: TGTGCCAGCAGTTTACAGGCGGCTCCCTGGAGAGATGAGCAGTTCTTC.

This chain joins TRBV19 and TRBJ1-5, with D hard to call. The CDR3 runs to 12 residues. Trimming took off 7 bases at V and 2 bases at J, with 6 bases between the two ends. Germline V gene lookup returns CDR1 LNHDA and CDR2 SQIVND (reference sequence). CDR3 coding DNA: TGTGCCAGTAACCAAGGCAATCAGCCCCAGCATTTT. Residues: CASNQGNQPQHF.

V is TRBV28 and J is TRBJ1-1; D not resolved. This CDR3 region has 16 residues. The germline gives CDR1 MDHEN, CDR2 SYDVKM. V lost 2 bases and J 0 bases, leaving 13 bases between the germline ends. In DNA, the CDR3 is TGTGCCAGCAGTTTAGGCGTCGGCAGGTTGAACACTGAAGCTTTCTTT. Protein product: CASSLGVGRLNTEAFF.

The chain joins TRBV3-1 (or the pseudogene TRBV3-2) to TRBJ2-2; no clear D. With 2 bases removed from V and 8 bases from J, the gap between germline ends came to 3 bases. Germline CDR1 and CDR2: LGHDT and YNNKEL (reference sequence). The CDR3 has 11 residues. The CDR3 DNA follows: TGTGCCAGCAGCCAATCAGGGGAGCTGTTTTTT. It codes for CASSQSGELFF.

The J gene is TRBJ1-2, the V gene TRBV27; 7 bases are a match to TRBD1. The ends lost 5 bases at V and 4 bases at J; junction bases unmatched: 4. Germline values: CDR1 MNHEY, CDR2 SMNVEV (reference sequence). CDR3 length: 13 residues. The CDR3 DNA follows: TGTGCCAGCAGTAGGGACAGAACCTATGGCTACACCTTC. Its translation: CASSRDRTYGYTF.

This chain uses TRBV28 with TRBJ1-2, with TRBD1 as a possible D gene (5 bases). Per germline, CDR1 MDHEN and CDR2 SYDVKM. Between the trimmed V and J ends, which lost 7 bases and 6 bases, there was a span of 12 bases. This CDR3 has 12 residues. The CDR3 bases are TGTGCCAGCAACACAGGTTCCAATGGCTACACCTTC. Encoded protein: CASNTGSNGYTF.

The rearrangement uses TRBV6-2 or TRBV6-3 and TRBJ1-1; D is unclear. Per the germline V gene, CDR1 is MNHEY and CDR2 is SVGEGT. With 2 bases removed from V and 7 bases from J, the gap between germline ends came to 8 bases. The CDR3 extends over 12 amino acids. Written as DNA, the CDR3 is TGTGCCAGCAGTTACGCTGCAGTTGAAGCTTTCTTT. Translating gives CASSYAAVEAFF.

The genes are TRBV6-5 and TRBJ1-6, with TRBD1 matching 10 bases. CDR1 MNHEY and CDR2 SVGAGI come from the germline V gene. Trimming cost V 7 bases and J 7 bases; bases outside gene matches: 4. The CDR3 loop spans 14 amino acids. The CDR3 nucleotides are TGTGCCAGCACTCCGGGACAGGGGAATTCACCCCTCCACTTT. Amino acid sequence: CASTPGQGNSPLHF.

The rearrangement joins TRBV10-1 to TRBJ2-7; unclear D gene. This CDR3 has 16 amino acids. The V and J ends lost 7 bases and 3 bases respectively, with 22 bases between them. CDR1 and CDR2 from the germline V gene are WNHNN and SYGVQD (reference sequence). CDR3 in amino acids: CASIWKGPAAIYEQYF. DNA for the CDR3: TGCGCCAGCATATGGAAAGGGCCAGCCGCCATCTACGAGCAGTACTTC.

This clone was observed a single time. DNA of the CDR3: TGTGCCAGCAGTGGTTTAGCGGGATTGGGTACAGATACGCAGTATTTT. As protein: CASSGLAGLGTDTQYF. The chain uses TRBV2 and TRBJ2-3; TRBD2 aligns across 8 bases. Germline-derived CDR1 and CDR2 are SNHLY and FYNNEI. Trimming at V came to 4 bases and at J to 3 bases, leaving 9 bases not matched to a gene. The CDR3 has 16 amino acids.

Only one count was recorded for this clone. This sequence joins TRBV5-4 and TRBJ2-7; D may be TRBD2 (6 bases). Germline loops: CDR1 SGHNT, CDR2 YYREEE (reference sequence). The CDR3 covers 12 residues. V lost 3 bases and J 4 bases, leaving 8 bases between the germline ends. CDR3 in DNA: TGTGCCAGCAGCTGGGGGGAATACGAGCAGTACTTC. This codes for CASSWGEYEQYF.